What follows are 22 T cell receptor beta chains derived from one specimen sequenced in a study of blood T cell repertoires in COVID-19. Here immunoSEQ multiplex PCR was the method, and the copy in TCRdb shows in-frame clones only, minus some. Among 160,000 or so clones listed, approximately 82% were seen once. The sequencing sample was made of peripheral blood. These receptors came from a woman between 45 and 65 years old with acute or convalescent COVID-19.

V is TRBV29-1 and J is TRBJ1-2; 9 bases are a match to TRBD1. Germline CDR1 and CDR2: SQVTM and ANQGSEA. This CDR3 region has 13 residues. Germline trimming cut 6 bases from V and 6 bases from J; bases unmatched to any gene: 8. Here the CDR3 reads CSVEGQGVHGYTF. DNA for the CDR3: TGCAGCGTAGAGGGACAGGGAGTCCATGGCTACACCTTC.

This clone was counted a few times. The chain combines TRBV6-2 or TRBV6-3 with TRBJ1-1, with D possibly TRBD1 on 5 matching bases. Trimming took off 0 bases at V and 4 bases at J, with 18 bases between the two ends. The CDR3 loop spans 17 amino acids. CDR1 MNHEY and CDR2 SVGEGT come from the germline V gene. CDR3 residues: CASSYSLGRGGGTEAFF. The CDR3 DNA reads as TGTGCCAGCAGTTACTCCCTCGGCCGGGGGGGTGGCACTGAAGCTTTCTTT.

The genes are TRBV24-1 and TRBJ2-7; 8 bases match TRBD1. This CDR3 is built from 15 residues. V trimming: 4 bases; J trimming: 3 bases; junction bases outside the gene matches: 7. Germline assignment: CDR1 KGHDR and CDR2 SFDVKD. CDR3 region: CATSDPGQGSYEQYF. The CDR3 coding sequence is TGTGCCACCAGTGACCCAGGACAGGGAAGCTACGAGCAGTACTTC.

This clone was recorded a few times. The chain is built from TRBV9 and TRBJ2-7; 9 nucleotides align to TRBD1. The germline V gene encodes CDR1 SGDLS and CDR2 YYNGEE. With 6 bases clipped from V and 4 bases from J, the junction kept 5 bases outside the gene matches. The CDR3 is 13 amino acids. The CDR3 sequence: CASIGTGLYEQYF. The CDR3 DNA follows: TGTGCCAGCATCGGGACAGGGCTATACGAGCAGTACTTC.

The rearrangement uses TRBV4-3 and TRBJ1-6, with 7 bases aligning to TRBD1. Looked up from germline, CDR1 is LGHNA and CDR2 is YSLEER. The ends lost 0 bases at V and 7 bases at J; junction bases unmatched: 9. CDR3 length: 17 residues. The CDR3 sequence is CASSQDLFGDSNSPLHF. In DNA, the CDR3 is TGCGCCAGCAGCCAAGATCTTTTCGGGGACAGCAATTCACCCCTCCACTTT.

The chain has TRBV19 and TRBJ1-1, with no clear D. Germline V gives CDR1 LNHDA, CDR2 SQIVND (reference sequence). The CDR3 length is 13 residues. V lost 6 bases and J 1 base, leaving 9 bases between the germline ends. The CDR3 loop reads CASSLPGNTEAFF. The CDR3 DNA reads TGTGCCAGTAGCCTCCCGGGGAACACTGAAGCTTTCTTT.

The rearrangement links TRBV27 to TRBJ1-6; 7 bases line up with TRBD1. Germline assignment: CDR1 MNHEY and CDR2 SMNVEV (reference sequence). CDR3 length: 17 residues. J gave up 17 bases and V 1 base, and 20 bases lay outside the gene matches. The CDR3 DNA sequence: TGTGCCAGCAGTTTATTTGGTGAAAGATACGGGGACAGCCAGTTCCACTTT. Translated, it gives CASSLFGERYGDSQFHF.

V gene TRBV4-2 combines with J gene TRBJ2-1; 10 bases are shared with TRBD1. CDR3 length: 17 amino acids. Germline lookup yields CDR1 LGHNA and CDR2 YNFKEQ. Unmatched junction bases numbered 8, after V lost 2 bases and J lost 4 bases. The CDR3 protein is CASSQSTRTGGYNEQFF. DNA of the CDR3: TGTGCCAGCAGCCAAAGTACCCGGACAGGGGGTTACAATGAGCAGTTCTTC.

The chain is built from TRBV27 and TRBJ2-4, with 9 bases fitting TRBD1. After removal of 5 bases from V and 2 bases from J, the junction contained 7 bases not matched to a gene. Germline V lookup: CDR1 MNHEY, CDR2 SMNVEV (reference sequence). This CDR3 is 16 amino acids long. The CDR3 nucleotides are TGTGCCAGCAGTCCATGGGACAGGGCGACCAAAAACATTCAGTACTTC. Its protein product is CASSPWDRATKNIQYF.

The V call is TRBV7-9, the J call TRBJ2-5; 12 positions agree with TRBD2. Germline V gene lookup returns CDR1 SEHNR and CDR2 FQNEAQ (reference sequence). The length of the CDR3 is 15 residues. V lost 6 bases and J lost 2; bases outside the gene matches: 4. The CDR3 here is CASRRLAGVQETQYF. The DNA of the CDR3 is TGTGCCAGCAGAAGACTAGCGGGAGTGCAAGAGACCCAGTACTTC.

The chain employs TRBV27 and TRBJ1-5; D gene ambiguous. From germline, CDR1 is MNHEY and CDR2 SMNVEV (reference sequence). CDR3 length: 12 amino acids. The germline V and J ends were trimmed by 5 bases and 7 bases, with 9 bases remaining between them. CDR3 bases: TGTGCCAGCAGTCCCACTTTGCAGCCCCAGCATTTT. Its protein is CASSPTLQPQHF.

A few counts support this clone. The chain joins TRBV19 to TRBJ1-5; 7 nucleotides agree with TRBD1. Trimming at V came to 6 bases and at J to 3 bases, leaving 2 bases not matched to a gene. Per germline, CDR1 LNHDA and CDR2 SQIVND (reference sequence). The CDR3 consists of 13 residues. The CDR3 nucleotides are TGTGCCAGTAGGGGACAGTTCAATCAGCCCCAGCATTTT. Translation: CASRGQFNQPQHF.

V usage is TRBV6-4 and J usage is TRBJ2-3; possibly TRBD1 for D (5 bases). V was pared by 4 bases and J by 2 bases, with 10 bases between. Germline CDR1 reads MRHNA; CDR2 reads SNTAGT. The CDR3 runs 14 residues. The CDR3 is CASSGSGYTDTQYF. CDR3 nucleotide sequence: TGTGCCAGCAGTGGATCAGGGTACACAGATACGCAGTATTTT.

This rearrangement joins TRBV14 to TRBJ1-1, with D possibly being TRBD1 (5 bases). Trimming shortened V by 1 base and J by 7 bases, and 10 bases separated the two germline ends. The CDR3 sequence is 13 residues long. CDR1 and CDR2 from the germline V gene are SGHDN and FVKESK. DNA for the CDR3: TGTGCCAGCAGCCAAGTTGGGGGAGGTGAAGCTTTCTTT. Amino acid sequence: CASSQVGGGEAFF.

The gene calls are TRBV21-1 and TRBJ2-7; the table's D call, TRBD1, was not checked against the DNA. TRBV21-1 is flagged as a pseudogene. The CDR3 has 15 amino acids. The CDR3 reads CASSNRGVESYEQYF. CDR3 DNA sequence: TGTGCCAGCAGCAACAGGGGGGTCGAGTCCTACGAGCAGTACTTC.

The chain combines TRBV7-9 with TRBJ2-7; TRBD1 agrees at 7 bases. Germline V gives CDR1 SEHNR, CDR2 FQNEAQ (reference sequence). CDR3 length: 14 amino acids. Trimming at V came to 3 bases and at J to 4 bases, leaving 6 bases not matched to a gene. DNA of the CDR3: TGTGCCAGCAGCTTCCGGGACAGTGGGTACGAGCAGTACTTC. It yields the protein CASSFRDSGYEQYF.

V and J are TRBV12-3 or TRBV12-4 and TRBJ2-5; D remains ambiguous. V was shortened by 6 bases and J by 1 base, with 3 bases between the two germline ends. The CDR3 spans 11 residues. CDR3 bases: TGTGCCAGCAGCAGCCAAGAGACCCAGTACTTC. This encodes CASSSQETQYF.

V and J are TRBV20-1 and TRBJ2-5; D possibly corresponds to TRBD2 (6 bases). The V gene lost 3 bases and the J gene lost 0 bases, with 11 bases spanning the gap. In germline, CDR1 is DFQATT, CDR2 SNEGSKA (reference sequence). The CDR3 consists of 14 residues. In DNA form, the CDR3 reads TGCAGTGCTAGTCCTAGCGACCACCAAGAGACCCAGTACTTC. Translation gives CSASPSDHQETQYF.

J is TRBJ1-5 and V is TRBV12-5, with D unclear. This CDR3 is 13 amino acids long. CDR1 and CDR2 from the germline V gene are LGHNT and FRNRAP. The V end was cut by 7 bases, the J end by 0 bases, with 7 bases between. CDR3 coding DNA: TGTGCTAGTGCCCGGGGTAGCAATCAGCCCCAGCATTTT. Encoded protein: CASARGSNQPQHF.

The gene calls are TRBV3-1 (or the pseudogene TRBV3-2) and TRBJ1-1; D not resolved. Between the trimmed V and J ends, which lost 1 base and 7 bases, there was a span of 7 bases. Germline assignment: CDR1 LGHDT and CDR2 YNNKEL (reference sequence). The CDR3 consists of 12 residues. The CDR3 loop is CASSQAASEAFF. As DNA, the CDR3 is TGTGCCAGCAGCCAAGCTGCCAGTGAAGCTTTCTTT.

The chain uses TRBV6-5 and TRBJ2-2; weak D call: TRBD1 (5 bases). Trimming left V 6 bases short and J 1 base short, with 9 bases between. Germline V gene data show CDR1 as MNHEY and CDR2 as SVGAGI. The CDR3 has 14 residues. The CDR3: CASRLTGNTGELFF. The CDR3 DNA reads TGTGCCAGCAGGCTTACAGGGAACACCGGGGAGCTGTTTTTT.

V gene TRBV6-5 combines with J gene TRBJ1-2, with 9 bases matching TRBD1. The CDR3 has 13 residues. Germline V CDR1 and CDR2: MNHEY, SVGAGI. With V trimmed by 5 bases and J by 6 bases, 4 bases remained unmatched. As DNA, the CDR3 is TGTGCCAGCAGTCCTACAGGGGGCAATGGCTACACCTTC. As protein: CASSPTGGNGYTF.